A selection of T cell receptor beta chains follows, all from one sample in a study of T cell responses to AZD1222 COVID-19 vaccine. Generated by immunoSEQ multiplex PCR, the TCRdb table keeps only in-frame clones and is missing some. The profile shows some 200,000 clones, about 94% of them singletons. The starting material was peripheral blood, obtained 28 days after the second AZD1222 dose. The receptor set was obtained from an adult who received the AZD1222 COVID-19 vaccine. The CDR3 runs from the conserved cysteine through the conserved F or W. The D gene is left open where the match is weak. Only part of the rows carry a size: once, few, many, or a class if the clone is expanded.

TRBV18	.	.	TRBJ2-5	TGTGCCAGCTCACCCGGGGGGCCTGGAGAGACCCAGTACTTC	CASSPGGPGETQYF
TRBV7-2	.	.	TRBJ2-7	TGTGCCAGCAGCCCAGGGAGGACGGGCGCTCTTTCTTTCGAGCAGTACTTC	CASSPGRTGALSFEQYF
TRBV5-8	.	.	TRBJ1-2	TGTGCCAGCGGGAGAGGCTACACCTTC	CASGRGYTF
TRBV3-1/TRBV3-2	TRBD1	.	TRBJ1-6	TGTGCCAGCAGCCAAGTAGGCGACAGGGATAATTCACCCCTCCACTTT	CASSQVGDRDNSPLHF
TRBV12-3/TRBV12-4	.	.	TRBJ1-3	TGTGCCAGCAGGGTCTACTCTGGAAACACCATATATTTT	CASRVYSGNTIYF
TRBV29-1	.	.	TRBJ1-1	TGCAGCGGAAAACAGGGAGGGACTGAAGCTTTCTTT	CSGKQGGTEAFF
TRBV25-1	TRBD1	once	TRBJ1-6	TGTGCCAGCAGTGAGAGGACAGGGGCAAGGGATTCACCCCTCCACTTT	CASSERTGARDSPLHF
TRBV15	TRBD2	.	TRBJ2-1	TGTGCCACCAGCCGGACTAGCGGATACAATGAGCAGTTCTTC	CATSRTSGYNEQFF
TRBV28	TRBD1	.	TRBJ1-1	TGTGCCAGCAGTTTGACCGGGACAGGGAACACTGAAGCTTTCTTT	CASSLTGTGNTEAFF
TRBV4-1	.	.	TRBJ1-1	TGCGCCAGCAGCTCCCAGGAGAGGGCGGAGGCTGAAGCTTTCTTT	CASSSQERAEAEAFF
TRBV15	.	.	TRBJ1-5	TGTGCCACCAGCGGGGCGAGGACACGTAGCAATCAGCCCCAGCATTTT	CATSGARTRSNQPQHF
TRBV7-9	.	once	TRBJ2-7	TGTGCCAGCAGCTACGCATTTGGGGTCTACGAGCAGTACTTC	CASSYAFGVYEQYF
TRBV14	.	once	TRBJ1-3	TGTGCCAGCAGCCTGTTCCAGGGATCTGGAAACACCATATATTTT	CASSLFQGSGNTIYF
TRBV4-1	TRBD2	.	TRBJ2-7	TGCGCCAGCAGCCAAGATGGGGTAGCGGGGCCCGACGAGCAGTACTTC	CASSQDGVAGPDEQYF
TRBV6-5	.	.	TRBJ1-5	TGTGCCAGCAGGTCACAGGGAAATAGCAATCAGCCCCAGCATTTT	CASRSQGNSNQPQHF
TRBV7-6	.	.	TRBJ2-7	TGTGCCAGCAGCTTAGGGTACGCGGGTGCGTCCTCCTACGAGCAGTACTTC	CASSLGYAGASSYEQYF
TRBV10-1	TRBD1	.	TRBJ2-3	TGCGCCAGCAGTGAAGGGACAGTCGGAACAGATACGCAGTATTTT	CASSEGTVGTDTQYF
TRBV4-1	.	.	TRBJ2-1	TGCGCCAGCAGCCAATGGCTCGGAGATGAGCAGTTCTTC	CASSQWLGDEQFF
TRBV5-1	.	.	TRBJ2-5	TGCGCCAGCAGCTCATCACCCTTAGGCTCAGGGCAAGAGACCCAGTACTTC	CASSSSPLGSGQETQYF
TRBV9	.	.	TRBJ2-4	TGTGCCAGCAGCGTAGAAGGGTCCAGCATTCAGTACTTC	CASSVEGSSIQYF
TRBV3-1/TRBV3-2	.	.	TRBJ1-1	TGTGCCAGCAGCCAAGCGGCCGGCCTTTACACTGAAGCTTTCTTT	CASSQAAGLYTEAFF
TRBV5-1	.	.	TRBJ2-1	TGCGCCAGCAGCTTGCAGGGGTGGGGGAATGAGCAGTTCTTC	CASSLQGWGNEQFF
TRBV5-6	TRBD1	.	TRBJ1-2	TGTGCCAGCAGCCCAGGGGGGGCACAGGAGTTGGGAGGCTACACCTTC	CASSPGGAQELGGYTF
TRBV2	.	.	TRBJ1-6	TGTGCCAGCAGTGCAGGGTTTAATTCACCCCTCCACTTT	CASSAGFNSPLHF
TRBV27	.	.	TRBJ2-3	TGTGCCAGCAGTTTACCCTCTAGCACAGATACGCAGTATTTT	CASSLPSSTDTQYF
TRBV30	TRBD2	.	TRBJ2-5	TGTGCCTGGAGTGTAGGGTTAGCGGGGTACCAAGAGACCCAGTACTTC	CAWSVGLAGYQETQYF
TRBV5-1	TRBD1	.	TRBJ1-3	TGCGCCAGCAGCTCCTCCCTTACAGGGGCTGGAAACACCATATATTTT	CASSSSLTGAGNTIYF
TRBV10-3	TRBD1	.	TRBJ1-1	TGTGCCACCCAACAGGGGGCTGAAGCTTTCTTT	CATQQGAEAFF
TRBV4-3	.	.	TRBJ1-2	TGCGCCAGCAGCCAAGATCTTTTCCGGGCCCCTGATGGCTACACCTTC	CASSQDLFRAPDGYTF
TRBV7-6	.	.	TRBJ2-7	TGTGCCAGCAGCTTAGTGGACAGCTCCTCCTACGAGCAGTACTTC	CASSLVDSSSYEQYF
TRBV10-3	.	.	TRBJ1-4	TGTGCCATCGCGGGGAGGGCTAATGAAAAACTGTTTTTT	CAIAGRANEKLFF
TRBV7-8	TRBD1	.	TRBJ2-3	TGTGCCAGCAGCAACCGGGACAGGGTCGTGACGCAGTATTTT	CASSNRDRVVTQYF
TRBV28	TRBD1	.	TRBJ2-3	TGTGCCAGCAGTCCCTCGGACAGGGGAGGTCCAGATACGCAGTATTTT	CASSPSDRGGPDTQYF
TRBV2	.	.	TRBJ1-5	TGTGCCAGCAAGGGGGATAGCAATCAGCCCCAGCATTTT	CASKGDSNQPQHF
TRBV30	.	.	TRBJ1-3	TGTGCCTGGGAGAGGCATGGAAACACCATATATTTT	CAWERHGNTIYF
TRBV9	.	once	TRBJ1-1	TGTGCCAGCAGCGAAGGGGGGATGAACACTGAAGCTTTCTTT	CASSEGGMNTEAFF
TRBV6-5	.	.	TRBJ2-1	TGTGCCAGCAGGGGGAGCTCCTACAATGAGCAGTTCTTC	CASRGSSYNEQFF
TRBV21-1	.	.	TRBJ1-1	TGTGCCAGCAGCAAAGAAAAGGTCGGGCGCACTGAAGCTTTCTTT	CASSKEKVGRTEAFF
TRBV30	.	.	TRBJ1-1	TGTGCCTGGAGTGCCCCTGAGGCGAGGGTAGGGACTGAAGCTTTCTTT	CAWSAPEARVGTEAFF
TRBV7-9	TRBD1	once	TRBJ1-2	TGTGCCAGCAGCAATCCGGGACAGGGGGCCCTTAACTATGGCTACACCTTC	CASSNPGQGALNYGYTF
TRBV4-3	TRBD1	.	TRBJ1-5	TGCGCCAGCAGCCCAGGACAGGGCAATCAGCCCCAGCATTTT	CASSPGQGNQPQHF